This passage covers 30 T cell receptor beta chains from one sample sequenced in a study of blood T cells in healthy people across ages. The use of a sample-barcoded 5' primer and a J-beta primer mix characterized a second PCR of roughly 6 to 11 cycles. TCRdb recomputed calls from the 5' RACE reads with MiXCR, one row per CDR3 protein. Here the sample spans more than 550,000 distinct CDR3 sequences, 22% being singletons. The material sequenced was blood. These receptors all stem from a man in his 70s in good health.

At least ten counts were recorded for this clonotype. The rearrangement links TRBV7-9 to TRBJ1-1; 7 bases line up with TRBD1. Germline V gene sequence: CDR1 SEHNR, CDR2 FQNEAQ (reference sequence). The CDR3 consists of 14 residues. The V gene end was trimmed by 5 bases and the J gene end by 1 base; junction bases not matched to a gene: 4. The CDR3 protein is CASSEQGRNTEAFF. For the CDR3, the DNA is TGTGCCAGCAGCGAACAGGGGAGGAACACTGAAGCTTTCTTT.

Many counts were recorded for this clonotype. The J gene is TRBJ1-2, the V gene TRBV12-3 or TRBV12-4; D not certain. Trimming removed 8 bases at V and 8 bases at J, with 15 bases between. The CDR3 has 12 residues. For the CDR3, the DNA is TGTGCCAGCTCCCCTGGAGTACGGGGCTACACCTTC. Its translation: CASSPGVRGYTF.

This clonotype was found many times. The chain links TRBV27 to TRBJ1-2, with 8 bases matching TRBD1. The CDR3 spans 15 residues. Looked up from germline, CDR1 is MNHEY and CDR2 is SMNVEV (reference sequence). With V trimmed by 6 bases and J by 4 bases, 10 bases remained unmatched. The CDR3 is CASSRRDRLSYGYTF. For the CDR3, the DNA is TGTGCCAGCAGCCGCCGGGACAGGCTTTCCTATGGCTACACCTTC.

This clonotype turned up a few times. V and J are TRBV2 and TRBJ1-3, with TRBD1 identical over 7 bases. Trimming at V came to 11 bases and at J to 0 bases, leaving 10 bases not matched to a gene. CDR3 size: 15 residues. The germline gives CDR1 SNHLY, CDR2 FYNNEI. CDR3 bases: TGTGCCGTACAGGACAGGATCAACTCTGGAAACACCATATATTTT. Its translation: CAVQDRINSGNTIYF. Full variable domain (rest looked up from reference TRBV2 and TRBJ1-3): EPEVTQTPSHQVTQMGQEVILRCVPISNHLYFYWYRQILGQKVEFLVSFYNNEISEKSEIFDDQFSVERPDGSNFTLKIRSTKLEDSAMYFCAVQDRINSGNTIYFGEGSWLTVV.

This rearrangement joins TRBV15 to TRBJ2-1; 13 positions match TRBD2. V gave up 1 base and J gave up 2 bases; unmatched junction bases: 2. Germline V gives CDR1 LNHNV, CDR2 YYDKDF (reference sequence). The CDR3 covers 17 residues. The CDR3 DNA sequence: TGTGCCACCAGCAGAGGACTAGCGGGAGGTACCTACAATGAGCAGTTCTTC. Encoded protein: CATSRGLAGGTYNEQFF.

The J gene is TRBJ1-1, the V gene TRBV29-1; 10 bases are a match to TRBD1. CDR1 is SQVTM, CDR2 ANQGSEA, per germline. This CDR3 region has 17 residues. V trimming: 6 bases; J trimming: 1 base; junction bases outside the gene matches: 14. CDR3 sequence reads: CSVMPGQGPRKNTEAFF. In DNA, the CDR3 is TGCAGCGTGATGCCGGGACAGGGGCCGCGCAAGAACACTGAAGCTTTCTTT.

The chain has TRBV10-3 and TRBJ2-5; D not certain. CDR1 ENHRY and CDR2 SYGVKD come from the germline V gene. V was cut by 2 bases and J by 1 base, with 5 bases left in between. This CDR3 is built from 13 residues. Here the CDR3 reads CAISEGTQETQYF. CDR3 nucleotides: TGTGCCATCAGTGAGGGTACCCAAGAGACCCAGTACTTC.

This clonotype came up a few times. The gene calls are TRBV4-1 and TRBJ2-3, with a tentative D call TRBD1 (5 bases). Per germline, CDR1 MGHRA and CDR2 YSYEKL. V dropped 1 base and J dropped 3 bases, with 11 bases sitting between them. This CDR3 region has 15 residues. The CDR3 region is CASSQVGRETDTQYF. CDR3 nucleotides: TGCGCCAGCAGCCAAGTTGGCAGGGAAACAGATACGCAGTATTTT.

The chain combines TRBV5-1 with TRBJ2-3, with D possibly TRBD1 on 6 matching bases. In germline, CDR1 is SGHRS, CDR2 YFSETQ. V gave up 0 bases and J gave up 6 bases, with 14 bases separating them. This CDR3 contains 15 residues. CDR3: CASSLDRVGLDTQYF. CDR3 nucleotides: TGCGCCAGCAGCTTGGACAGGGTCGGTTTGGATACGCAGTATTTT.

This clonotype was recorded only once. V usage is TRBV6-5 and J usage is TRBJ2-1; D gene ambiguous. The tail of the sequence fits TRBJ2-5 better, so the J call may be wrong. The CDR3 has 15 residues. CDR1 is MNHEY, CDR2 SVGAGI, per germline. The CDR3 region is CASSYRAGSWETQYF. The CDR3, as DNA: TGTGCCAGCAGTTACCGGGCCGGGTCATGGGAGACCCAGTACTTC.

J is TRBJ2-6 and V is TRBV12-3 or TRBV12-4; TRBD1 matches at 11 bases. V lost 5 bases and J lost 2; bases outside the gene matches: 2. CDR3 length: 16 residues. CDR3 in DNA: TGTGCCAGCAGTCCGGGACAGGGGGCTGGGGCCAACGTCCTGACTTTC. Amino acids: CASSPGQGAGANVLTF.

The chain has TRBV5-5 and TRBJ2-1; perhaps TRBD2 as D (5 bases). The CDR3 consists of 13 residues. The germline V gene encodes CDR1 SGHKS and CDR2 YYEKEE (reference sequence). The V end was cut by 0 bases, the J end by 5 bases, with 6 bases between. For the CDR3, the DNA is TGTGCCAGCAGCTTGGTTAGCGACAATGAGCAGTTCTTC. Encoded protein: CASSLVSDNEQFF.

The chain links TRBV20-1 to TRBJ2-1; 10 bases are a match to TRBD2. The CDR3 is 14 amino acids. Unmatched junction bases numbered 12, after V lost 8 bases and J lost 8 bases. Germline V gene sequence: CDR1 DFQATT, CDR2 SNEGSKA (reference sequence). CDR3 DNA: TGCAGTCCGAGAACTAGCGGGACTATGGATGAGCAGTTCTTC. Translating it yields CSPRTSGTMDEQFF.

This clonotype was recorded a few times. V is TRBV2 and J is TRBJ1-4; D gene uncertain. Germline V gene lookup returns CDR1 SNHLY and CDR2 FYNNEI. The CDR3 extends over 13 amino acids. Trimming shortened V by 4 bases and J by 5 bases, and 8 bases separated the two germline ends. The CDR3 DNA is TGTGCCAGCAGTGGACGCCGGAATGAAAAACTGTTTTTT. Amino acid sequence: CASSGRRNEKLFF.

In its sample, this clonotype was seen a few times. This chain uses TRBV29-1 with TRBJ1-4; a possible D gene is TRBD1 (6 bases). Between the trimmed V and J ends, which lost 0 bases and 7 bases, there was a span of 12 bases. Germline CDR1 is SQVTM and CDR2 is ANQGSEA. CDR3 length equals 14 residues. The CDR3 region has the DNA TGCAGCGTTGAAGACAGGGGCGTAAGTGAAAAACTGTTTTTT. This gives the protein CSVEDRGVSEKLFF.

The chain employs TRBV14 and TRBJ2-5, with 9 bases fitting TRBD1. Germline V lookup: CDR1 SGHDN, CDR2 FVKESK. The junction had 15 bases not matched to a gene; V was cut back by 4 bases and J by 3 bases. This CDR3 has 18 amino acids. The DNA for the CDR3 is TGTGCCAGCAGCCCTGGGGTCCGGGCACAGGGGGCTAAAGAGACCCAGTACTTC. Its translation: CASSPGVRAQGAKETQYF.

This clonotype was detected a few times. The chain carries TRBV6-2 or TRBV6-3 and TRBJ1-5; D is possibly TRBD1 (6 bases). Germline V gives CDR1 MNHEY, CDR2 SVGEGT. The germline V and J ends were trimmed by 2 bases and 2 bases, with 13 bases remaining between them. The length of the CDR3 is 16 residues. CDR3 bases: TGTGCCAGCAGTTACCGGACAGCCGGAGGCAATCAGCCCCAGCATTTT. Amino acid sequence: CASSYRTAGGNQPQHF.

In its sample, this clonotype was seen many times. This sequence joins TRBV2 and TRBJ1-1, with D tentatively TRBD1 (6 bases). The germline CDR1 and CDR2 sequences are SNHLY and FYNNEI. The germline V and J ends were trimmed by 6 bases and 1 base, with 9 bases remaining between them. The length of the CDR3 is 13 residues. The DNA of the CDR3 is TGTGCCAGCAGCGCGGGACAGAACACTGAAGCTTTCTTT. It codes for CASSAGQNTEAFF.

The gene calls are TRBV24-1 and TRBJ2-1; 9 nucleotides align to TRBD2. The end of the DNA aligns better with TRBJ2-7, so the J call may be wrong. Germline V CDR1 and CDR2: KGHDR, SFDVKD. The CDR3 runs 15 residues. Written as DNA, the CDR3 is TGTGCCACCAGTTCATATAGCGGGGGCACCTACGAGCAGTACTTC. Translation: CATSSYSGGTYEQYF.

This clonotype was detected a few times. V usage is TRBV18 and J usage is TRBJ2-7; D is unresolved. CDR3 length: 15 amino acids. Between the trimmed V and J ends, which lost 1 base and 5 bases, there was a span of 15 bases. Germline CDR1 KGHSH, CDR2 LQKENI. Here the CDR3 DNA reads TGTGCCAGCTCACCACTGGACGTAGGCGCCCACGAGCAGTACTTC. Its protein is CASSPLDVGAHEQYF.

This clonotype was recorded a few times. The genes are TRBV20-1 and TRBJ2-1; TRBD2 matches at 9 bases. This CDR3 comprises 17 residues. Germline V gives CDR1 DFQATT, CDR2 SNEGSKA (reference sequence). The V segment lost 0 bases and the J segment 0 bases; nucleotides outside the gene matches: 6. This CDR3 is CSARDSGGQSSYNEQFF. The CDR3 region has the DNA TGCAGTGCTAGAGATAGCGGGGGCCAAAGCTCCTACAATGAGCAGTTCTTC.

The chain links TRBV9 to TRBJ1-1; no definite D call. With 5 bases removed from V and 0 bases from J, the gap between germline ends came to 8 bases. CDR1 and CDR2 (germline): SGDLS, YYNGEE. The CDR3 totals 13 residues. The CDR3 coding sequence is TGTGCCAGCAGGCGGGAGGTGAACACTGAAGCTTTCTTT. This codes for CASRREVNTEAFF.

The V gene is TRBV10-3, the J gene TRBJ2-3; D uncertain. V lost 4 bases to trimming and J lost 5 bases, with 10 bases between them. The CDR3 covers 13 residues. The germline CDR1 and CDR2 sequences are ENHRY and SYGVKD. CDR3 sequence: CAISGSGEDTQYF. Written as DNA, the CDR3 is TGTGCCATCAGTGGGTCAGGTGAAGATACGCAGTATTTT.

This clonotype appeared a few times. V usage is TRBV28 and J usage is TRBJ2-5; 12 nucleotides line up with TRBD2. The J call may be wrong; the DNA end is better matched by TRBJ2-1. Germline CDR1 and CDR2: MDHEN and SYDVKM. This CDR3 spans 15 amino acids. The DNA of the CDR3 is TGTGCCAGCAGCCCGACTAGCGGGAGTAAGGATGAGCAGTTCTTC. Its protein product is CASSPTSGSKDEQFF.

This clonotype was observed a handful of times. The chain joins TRBV24-1 to TRBJ2-2; D unresolved. The V end was cut by 9 bases, the J end by 0 bases, with 16 bases between. This CDR3 contains 16 residues. Per the germline V gene, CDR1 is KGHDR and CDR2 is SFDVKD. The DNA of the CDR3 is TGTGCCACCGAGACTGTGACGCCAACGAACACCGGGGAGCTGTTTTTT. Translated, it gives CATETVTPTNTGELFF.

In its sample, this clonotype was seen a few times. DNA of the CDR3: TGTGCCAGCAGCCAGCAGACCGGCTATAATTCACCCCTCCACTTT. Translation: CASSQQTGYNSPLHF. V usage is TRBV14 and J usage is TRBJ1-6, with no clear D. The germline gives CDR1 SGHDN, CDR2 FVKESK. The ends were cut back, 3 bases at V and 3 bases at J, with 9 bases in the middle. The CDR3 loop spans 15 amino acids.

The J gene is TRBJ1-2, the V gene TRBV29-1; the D is unclear. The length of the CDR3 is 15 residues. The germline V gene has CDR1 SQVTM and CDR2 ANQGSEA. Trimming took 3 bases from V and 4 from J, leaving 18 bases between them. As DNA, the CDR3 is TGCAGCGTTGAGTTTGTGTGGGGTCTAACCTATGGCTACACCTTC. Translated, it gives CSVEFVWGLTYGYTF. The variable domain in full, with the rest retrieved from reference TRBV29-1 and TRBJ1-2, is SAVISQKPSRDICQRGTSLTIQCQVDSQVTMMFWYRQQPGQSLTLIATANQGSEATYESGFVIDKFPISRPNLTFSTLTVSNMSPEDSSIYLCSVEFVWGLTYGYTFGSGTRLTVV.

The chain employs TRBV5-1 and TRBJ1-4; the match to TRBD1 covers 7 bases. Germline CDR1 SGHRS, CDR2 YFSETQ. V shed 1 base and J 0 bases; nucleotides not matched to a gene: 9. The CDR3 sequence is 18 residues long. The CDR3 DNA reads as TGCGCCAGCAGCTTGAATCTCCGGGACAGATCAACTAATGAAAAACTGTTTTTT. Residues: CASSLNLRDRSTNEKLFF.

The chain recombines TRBV27 with TRBJ2-5, with a weak D call TRBD2 (6 bases). Trimming cost V 4 bases and J 5 bases, with 11 bases left between them. The V gene's germline CDR1 is MNHEY and CDR2 SMNVEV (reference sequence). The CDR3 length is 13 residues. The CDR3 nucleotides read TGTGCCAGCAGTTGGGCTAGCGTCGAGACCCAGTACTTC. This translates into CASSWASVETQYF.

This clonotype came up a few times. The chain couples TRBV9 to TRBJ2-5; no definite D call. The ends were cut back, 0 bases at V and 5 bases at J, with 8 bases in the middle. Germline V lookup: CDR1 SGDLS, CDR2 YYNGEE. The CDR3 covers 13 residues. The CDR3 DNA follows: TGTGCCAGCAGCGTAGAAGGAGCGGAGACCCAGTACTTC. It translates to CASSVEGAETQYF.